There are many counts of the clone carrying this TCR beta chain. Its antigen remains unknown. Using RNA transcripts as the source, TCR beta CDR3 regions were amplified. The primer set for the first-round RT-PCR of the TCR CDR3 was HTBI. TCRdb reprocessed the multiplex PCR reads with MiXCR, giving one entry per CDR3 protein. The sample shows about 380,000 distinct CDR3 sequences, about 13% of them seen only once. This record belongs to a study of T cells in Graves' hyperthyroidism and ophthalmopathy. Germline V lookup: CDR1 MDHEN, CDR2 SYDVKM. Deletions cut 6 bases from V and 0 bases from J, with 15 bases between. The CDR3 has 16 residues. Broader study findings: Blood held most thyroid clonotypes expanded above 0.001 frequency.

Predating any ophthalmopathy symptoms, the blood sample was taken at first hyperthyroidism diagnosis. PBMCs were obtained from approximately 9.2 ml fresh peripheral blood. Material: blood. The chain has TRBV28 and TRBJ1-5; D uncertain. This TCR was sampled from a man aged 25-45 years with Graves' hyperthyroidism that later progressed to Graves' ophthalmopathy. DNA of the CDR3: TGTGCCAGCAGACCTCGGACGGTTTATAGCAATCAGCCCCAGCATTTT. It translates to CASRPRTVYSNQPQHF.